This T cell receptor beta chain is from a study of T cell repertoires in cytomegalovirus infection. For the study at large: Recently identified HLA-C-restricted and well-studied HLA-B-restricted CMV epitopes were used. Matching HLA type, along with CMV infection, was indicated by public TCR beta signatures.

As concerns this clonotype: Its antigen is currently unknown.

TCRdb itself ran the reads through MiXCR, one entry per CDR3 protein. The sample carries roughly 800,000 distinct CDR3 sequences, 25% to 30% recorded once. The V end was cut by 7 bases, the J end by 8 bases, with 12 bases between. The V gene's germline CDR1 is MNHNY and CDR2 SVGAGI (reference sequence). This CDR3 comprises 13 residues. The material was cultured CD8+ T cells from PBMCs, obtained from culture after CMV antigen stimulation. This receptor was taken from a human donor in good health (CMV status not recorded). Some clones in this sample may be carry-over from other donors' samples. V is TRBV6-6 and J is TRBJ1-6; D call uncertain. The CDR3 coding sequence is TGTGCCAGCAAGAAAAGGGTTTATTCACCCCTCCACTTT. It specifies CASKKRVYSPLHF.